This T cell receptor beta chain was obtained from a study of blood T cell repertoires in COVID-19. Study-wide context: The United States, Italy and Spain supplied acute and convalescent COVID-19 samples. In each case, the material was cDNA or gDNA derived from T cells, B-cell-depleted T cells, or PBMCs.

Study processing details: Amplification with reference gene primers provided the estimates of nucleated cell counts. TCRdb's copy holds only in-frame clones and misses some; the assay was immunoSEQ multiplex PCR. The DNA gave D and trimming, while V, J and clone size come from that table. The profile covers approximately 58,000 clones, with 65% to 90% appearing a single time and 5.6% taken by the ten largest. This CDR3 comprises 15 residues. Germline assignment: CDR1 LGHDT and CDR2 YNNKEL (reference sequence). V shed 4 bases, J shed 6 bases, and the junction held 5 bases outside the gene matches. The sequencing sample was made of peripheral blood. This clonotype was obtained from a woman aged 55-70 years with acute or convalescent COVID-19. The rearrangement uses TRBV3-1 (or the pseudogene TRBV3-2) and TRBJ2-1, with TRBD2 matching over 11 bases. CDR3 DNA: TGTGCCAGCAGCCTAACTAGCGGGGGAGGCAATGAGCAGTTCTTC. It encodes CASSLTSGGGNEQFF.